This entry is about one TCR beta chain. These data are taken from a study of blood T cell repertoires in COVID-19. Across the whole study: Donors in the United States, Italy and Spain gave samples during acute or convalescent COVID-19. PBMCs, B-cell-depleted T cells, or T cells were the source of the cDNA or gDNA that made up the material.

The authors' processing: Amplification of reference gene primers provided the estimated nucleated cell counts. TCRdb keeps only in-frame clones here, not all; method: immunoSEQ multiplex PCR. That table furnishes V, J and clone size, whereas the DNA furnished D and trimming. The table records around 120,000 clones, 87% of them present only once. This receptor was taken from a woman aged 70-85 years with acute or convalescent COVID-19. Sequencing input: peripheral blood.

CDR3 in amino acids: CASSPSTGTGDEKLFF. In nucleotides, the CDR3 is TGTGCCAGCTCACCCTCAACCGGGACAGGGGATGAAAAACTGTTTTTT. The chain is built from TRBV18 and TRBJ1-4; 10 bases fit TRBD1. The CDR3 is 16 residues long. With V trimmed by 3 bases and J by 6 bases, 7 bases remained unmatched. Per germline, CDR1 KGHSH and CDR2 LQKENI.